This T cell receptor (beta chain) was sequenced for a study of T-cell memory formation after mild COVID-19. On the study more broadly: Most TCR clusters belonged to a single donor.

Germline loops: CDR1 LGHNA, CDR2 YSLEER. Trimming removed 0 bases from V and 2 bases from J, with 19 bases in between. CDR3 length equals 18 residues. This clonotype was picked up a small number of times. TCRdb re-analysed the 5' RACE reads in MiXCR, keeping a single row per CDR3 protein. The repertoire holds 250,000 to 300,000 distinct CDR3 sequences, with under 8.5% as singletons. Sequencing used PBMCs or a T cell subset sorted from them (not recorded which). The chain is built from TRBV4-3 and TRBJ1-2; TRBD1 might be the D (6 bases). This TCR was sampled from a man in his late teens or twenties who had mild COVID-19 (a few samples of this study predate the infection). Cell type and time point are not known. The CDR3 coding sequence is TGCGCCAGCAGCCAAGAGGCCACAATGACAGGAAGGAACTATGGCTACACCTTC. Its translation is CASSQEATMTGRNYGYTF.